A single sample is the source of the 6 T cell receptor beta chains below, sequenced in a study of blood T cell repertoires in COVID-19. Method: immunoSEQ multiplex PCR; TCRdb's copy keeps in-frame clones and lacks some. The sample gives 150,000 to 180,000 clones, around 89% of which show up once; about 15% is in the top ten. Sequencing input: peripheral blood. The receptors derive from a woman aged 40 to 55 with acute or convalescent COVID-19.

The J gene is TRBJ1-4, the V gene TRBV4-1, with D unclear. CDR3 length: 16 residues. Germline V gene lookup returns CDR1 MGHRA and CDR2 YSYEKL. With 0 bases removed from V and 2 bases from J, the gap between germline ends came to 10 bases. For the CDR3, the DNA is TGCGCCAGCAGCCAAGATACCAGATCGACTAATGAAAAACTGTTTTTT. This sequence encodes CASSQDTRSTNEKLFF.

The chain is built from TRBV5-1 and TRBJ2-3; a weak D match, TRBD2 (6 bases). CDR3 size: 16 residues. Germline CDR1 reads SGHRS; CDR2 reads YFSETQ. The ends were cut back, 4 bases at V and 6 bases at J, with 21 bases in the middle. The CDR3 DNA sequence: TGCGCCAGCAGCCCCCCGGTCGCGGGGCCGGGGGATACGCAGTATTTT. Protein: CASSPPVAGPGDTQYF.

The chain links TRBV18 to TRBJ2-2, with 7 bases lining up with TRBD2. Germline CDR1 is KGHSH and CDR2 is LQKENI. J was trimmed by 3 bases and V by 2 bases; bases with no gene match: 6. The CDR3 has 16 amino acids. The chain's CDR3 is CASSPWGGTDTGELFF. The DNA for the CDR3 is TGTGCCAGCTCACCATGGGGGGGAACGGACACCGGGGAGCTGTTTTTT.

The genes are TRBV30 and TRBJ2-1; a weak D match, TRBD1 (7 bases). This CDR3 is 14 amino acids long. V lost 3 bases, J lost 9 bases, and 18 bases lay in between. CDR1 is GTSNPN, CDR2 SVGIG, per germline (reference sequence). The CDR3 DNA reads TGTGCCTGGAGCCGCGGGGACAGACTAGGTGAGCAGTTCTTC. Amino acids: CAWSRGDRLGEQFF.

This chain connects TRBV20-1 to TRBJ1-1; 10 bases agree with TRBD1. The CDR3 is made up of 18 amino acids. V lost 3 bases and J lost 1; bases outside the gene matches: 14. Per germline, CDR1 DFQATT and CDR2 SNEGSKA (reference sequence). Written as DNA, the CDR3 is TGCAGTGCTAGTCGGTATCTTCGGACAGGGGGGAGGAACACTGAAGCTTTCTTT. Translation: CSASRYLRTGGRNTEAFF.

The chain employs TRBV6-4 and TRBJ2-5; 9 bases fit TRBD2. V lost 3 bases, J lost 5 bases, and 7 bases stayed unmatched. The CDR3 length is 15 residues. The V gene's germline CDR1 is MRHNA and CDR2 SNTAGT. DNA of the CDR3: TGTGCCAGCAGTGAGGCATTAGCGGGAGTTGAGACCCAGTACTTC. This translates into CASSEALAGVETQYF.